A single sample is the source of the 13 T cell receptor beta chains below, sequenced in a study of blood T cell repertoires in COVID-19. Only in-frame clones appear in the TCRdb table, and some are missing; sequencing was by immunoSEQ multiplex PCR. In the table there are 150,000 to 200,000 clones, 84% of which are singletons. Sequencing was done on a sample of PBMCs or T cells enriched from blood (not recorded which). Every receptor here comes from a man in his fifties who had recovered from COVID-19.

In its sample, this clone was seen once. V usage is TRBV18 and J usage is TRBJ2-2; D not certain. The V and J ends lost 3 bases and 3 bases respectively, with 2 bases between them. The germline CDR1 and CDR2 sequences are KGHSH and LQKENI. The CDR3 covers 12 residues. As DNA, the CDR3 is TGTGCCAGCTCACCCGACACCGGGGAGCTGTTTTTT. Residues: CASSPDTGELFF. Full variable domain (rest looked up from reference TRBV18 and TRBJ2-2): NAGVMQNPRHLVRRRGQEARLRCSPMKGHSHVYWYRQLPEEGLKFMVYLQKENIIDESGMPKERFSAEFPKEGPSILRIQQVVRGDSAAYFCASSPDTGELFFGEGSRLTVL.

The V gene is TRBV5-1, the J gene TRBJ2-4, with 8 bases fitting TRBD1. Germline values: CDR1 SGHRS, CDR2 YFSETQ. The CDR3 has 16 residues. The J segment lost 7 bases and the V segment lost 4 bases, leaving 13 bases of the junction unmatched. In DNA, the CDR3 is TGCGCCAGCAGCCCGACAGGGGCCGAACGTCTCAACATTCAGTACTTC. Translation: CASSPTGAERLNIQYF.

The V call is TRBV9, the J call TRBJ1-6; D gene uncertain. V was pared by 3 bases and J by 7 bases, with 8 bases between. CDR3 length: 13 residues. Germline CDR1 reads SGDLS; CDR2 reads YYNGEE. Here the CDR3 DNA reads TGTGCCAGCAGCGCGACACAAAATTCACCCCTCCACTTT. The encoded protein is CASSATQNSPLHF.

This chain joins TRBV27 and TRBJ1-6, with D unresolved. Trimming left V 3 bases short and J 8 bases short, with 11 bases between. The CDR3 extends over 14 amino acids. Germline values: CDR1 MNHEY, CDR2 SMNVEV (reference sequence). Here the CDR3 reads CASSLRVFDSPLHF. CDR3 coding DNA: TGTGCCAGCAGTTTGAGGGTTTTTGATTCACCCCTCCACTTT.

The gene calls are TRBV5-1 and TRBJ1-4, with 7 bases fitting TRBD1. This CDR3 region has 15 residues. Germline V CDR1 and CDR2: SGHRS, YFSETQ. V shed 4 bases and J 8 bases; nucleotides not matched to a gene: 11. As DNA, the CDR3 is TGCGCCAGCAGCGCCACAGGGGAGGTAGAAGAAAAACTGTTTTTT. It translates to CASSATGEVEEKLFF.

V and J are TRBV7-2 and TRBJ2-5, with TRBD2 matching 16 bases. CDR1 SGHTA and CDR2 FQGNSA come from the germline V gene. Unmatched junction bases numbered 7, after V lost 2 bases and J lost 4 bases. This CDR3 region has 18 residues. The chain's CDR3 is CASSLWWGLAGGTETQYF. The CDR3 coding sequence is TGTGCCAGCAGCTTATGGTGGGGACTAGCGGGGGGGACAGAGACCCAGTACTTC.

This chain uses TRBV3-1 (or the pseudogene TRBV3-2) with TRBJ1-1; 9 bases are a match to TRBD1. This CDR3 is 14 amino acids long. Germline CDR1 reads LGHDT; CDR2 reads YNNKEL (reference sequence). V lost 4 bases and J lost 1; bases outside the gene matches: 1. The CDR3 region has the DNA TGTGCCAGCAGCCTGGACAGGGGGAACACTGAAGCTTTCTTT. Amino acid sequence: CASSLDRGNTEAFF.

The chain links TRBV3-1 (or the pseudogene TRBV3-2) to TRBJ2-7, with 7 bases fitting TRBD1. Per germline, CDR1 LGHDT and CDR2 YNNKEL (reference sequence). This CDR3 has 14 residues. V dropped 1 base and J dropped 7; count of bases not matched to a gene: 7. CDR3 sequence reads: CASSQGQGRSEQYF. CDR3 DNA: TGTGCCAGCAGCCAAGGACAGGGTCGGTCGGAGCAGTACTTC.

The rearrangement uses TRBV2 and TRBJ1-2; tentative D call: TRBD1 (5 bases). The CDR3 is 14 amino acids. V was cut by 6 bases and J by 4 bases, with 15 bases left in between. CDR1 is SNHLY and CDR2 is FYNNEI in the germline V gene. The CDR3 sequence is CASRLGQGTYGYTF. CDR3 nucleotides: TGTGCCAGCAGGTTGGGCCAGGGTACCTATGGCTACACCTTC.

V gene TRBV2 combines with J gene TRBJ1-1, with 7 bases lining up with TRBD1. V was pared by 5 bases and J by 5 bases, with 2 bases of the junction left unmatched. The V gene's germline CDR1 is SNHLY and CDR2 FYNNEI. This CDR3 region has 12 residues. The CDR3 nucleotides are TGTGCCAGCAGTACAGGGGAAACTGAAGCTTTCTTT. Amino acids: CASSTGETEAFF.

CDR3 residues: CAWSVPGTGRKQPQHF. In DNA, the CDR3 is TGTGCCTGGAGTGTCCCCGGGACAGGGAGGAAGCAGCCCCAGCATTTT. The chain carries TRBV30 and TRBJ1-5, with 9 bases identical to TRBD1. Trimming took 0 bases from V and 7 from J; bases not matched to a gene: 10. This CDR3 spans 16 amino acids. Germline lookup yields CDR1 GTSNPN and CDR2 SVGIG (reference sequence).

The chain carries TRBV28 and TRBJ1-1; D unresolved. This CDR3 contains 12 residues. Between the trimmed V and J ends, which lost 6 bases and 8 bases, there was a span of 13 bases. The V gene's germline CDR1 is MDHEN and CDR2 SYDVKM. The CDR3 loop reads CASSRTLREAFF. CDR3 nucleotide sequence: TGTGCCAGCAGCCGAACCCTCAGGGAAGCTTTCTTT.

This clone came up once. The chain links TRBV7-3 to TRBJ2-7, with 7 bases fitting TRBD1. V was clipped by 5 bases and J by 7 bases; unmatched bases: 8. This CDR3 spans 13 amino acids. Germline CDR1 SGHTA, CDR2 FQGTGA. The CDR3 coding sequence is TGTGCCAGCAGCCCCCGGACAGGACGGGAGCAGTACTTC. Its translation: CASSPRTGREQYF. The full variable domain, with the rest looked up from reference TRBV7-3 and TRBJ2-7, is GAGVSQTPSNKVTEKGKYVELRCDPISGHTALYWYRQSLGQGPEFLIYFQGTGAADDSGLPNDRFFAVRPEGSVSTLKIQRTERGDSAVYLCASSPRTGREQYFGPGTRLTVT.